A selection of T cell receptor beta chains follows, all from one sample in a study of CD8 T cells in Susac syndrome. TCRdb itself ran the immunoSEQ multiplex PCR reads through MiXCR, one entry per CDR3 protein. Of about 150,000 distinct CDR3 sequences in the sample, roughly 95% were seen once. The sample taken for sequencing was CD4+ T cells from PBMCs. Every receptor here comes from a human donor with Susac syndrome. Both conserved end residues are part of each CDR3. D genes are given only for firm matches. For some rows the clone size is stated as once, few or many, or as a class when expanded; others skip it.

cdr3_nt | cdr3_aa | j_call | d_call | clone_size | v_call
TGTGCCACCCTAACAGGGATGGGTGAGCAGTTCTTC | CATLTGMGEQFF | TRBJ2-1 | NA | NA | TRBV12-3/TRBV12-4
TGTGCCAGCAGTTTAGGAGAGACTGGAAACACCATATATTTT | CASSLGETGNTIYF | TRBJ1-3 | NA | NA | TRBV12-3/TRBV12-4
TGTGCCACCAGCAGAGGTTCAGGCTACGAGCAGTACTTC | CATSRGSGYEQYF | TRBJ2-7 | NA | once | TRBV15
TGCAGCGCCCACAAGGGCGAGGGCTACACCTTC | CSAHKGEGYTF | TRBJ1-2 | NA | NA | TRBV29-1
TGTGCCAGCAGCTTGCGCGACAGGGACTATGGCTACACCTTC | CASSLRDRDYGYTF | TRBJ1-2 | TRBD1 | NA | TRBV5-6
TGCAGCACCCTGGGGCAGGGCCAGGCTTTCTTT | CSTLGQGQAFF | TRBJ1-1 | NA | NA | TRBV29-1
TGTGCCAGCAGCTCCGACAGGGGGAGGAATGAAAAACTGTTTTTT | CASSSDRGRNEKLFF | TRBJ1-4 | TRBD1 | NA | TRBV7-2
TGCAGTGCTAGAGGGGACAATGAGCAGTTCTTC | CSARGDNEQFF | TRBJ2-1 | NA | NA | TRBV20-1
TGCAGCGTTAACGGACAGTTGAACACTGAAGCTTTCTTT | CSVNGQLNTEAFF | TRBJ1-1 | NA | NA | TRBV29-1
TGCAGTGCTAGTCCCCCGACAGGTTTTTTTGGGCACTATGGCTACACCTTC | CSASPPTGFFGHYGYTF | TRBJ1-2 | NA | NA | TRBV20-1
TGTGCCAGCAGCCCGCGTGGGTCGACTCTACACGAGCAGTACTTC | CASSPRGSTLHEQYF | TRBJ2-7 | NA | NA | TRBV14
TGTGCCAGCACCTCACGGGGGGACAAGACCCTCAATGAGCAGTTCTTC | CASTSRGDKTLNEQFF | TRBJ2-1 | NA | NA | TRBV28
TGTGCCAGCAGCGTAGCGGGGAGCGGGGGAGGGAATGAGCAGTTCTTC | CASSVAGSGGGNEQFF | TRBJ2-1 | TRBD2 | NA | TRBV9
TGTGCCACCAGTGAGTCCTCTAGCGGGGGGCAGGAGACCCAGTACTTC | CATSESSSGGQETQYF | TRBJ2-5 | TRBD2 | NA | TRBV24-1
TGCAGCGTGCTACCAGGCACAGATACGCAGTATTTT | CSVLPGTDTQYF | TRBJ2-3 | NA | NA | TRBV29-1
TGTGCCAGCAGCGAAGTAGCGGGGGGTCACAATGAGCAGTTCTTC | CASSEVAGGHNEQFF | TRBJ2-1 | TRBD2 | NA | TRBV2
TGTGCCAGCAGTTTAGGACAGGGCAATCAGCCCCAGCATTTT | CASSLGQGNQPQHF | TRBJ1-5 | TRBD1 | few | TRBV6-5
TGCAGCGCCTCGACAGGTTTCTACAATGAGCAGTTCTTC | CSASTGFYNEQFF | TRBJ2-1 | NA | NA | TRBV29-1
TGCAGCGTTGAACAGGGCGTCAATCAGCCCCAGCATTTT | CSVEQGVNQPQHF | TRBJ1-5 | NA | NA | TRBV29-1
TGTGCCAGCTCACCCATCTCCGGGGGGAACTACGAGCAGTACTTC | CASSPISGGNYEQYF | TRBJ2-7 | TRBD2 | NA | TRBV18
TGTGCCAGCAGCTTAGCCCGCCATCAAGAGACCCAGTACTTC | CASSLARHQETQYF | TRBJ2-5 | NA | NA | TRBV7-2
TGCAGTGCTCGGGGGGCTTCTGGCTACACCTTC | CSARGASGYTF | TRBJ1-2 | NA | NA | TRBV20-1
TGTGCCACCCGACTAGATTTCGGGGATCAGCCCCAGCATTTT | CATRLDFGDQPQHF | TRBJ1-5 | NA | NA | TRBV12-3/TRBV12-4
TGCGCCAGCAGCCAAGGGCCAGGACAGCCTTACGAGCAGTACTTC | CASSQGPGQPYEQYF | TRBJ2-7 | NA | NA | TRBV4-1
TGCAGCGGTCACCGGGACAGGGGCACTGAAGCTTTCTTT | CSGHRDRGTEAFF | TRBJ1-1 | TRBD1 | NA | TRBV29-1
TGTGCCAGCAGCGTAGGGAGGATAACTAATGAAAAACTGTTTTTT | CASSVGRITNEKLFF | TRBJ1-4 | NA | NA | TRBV9
TGCAGTGCTAATGGGTGGGGTAGGGCAGATACGCAGTATTTT | CSANGWGRADTQYF | TRBJ2-3 | NA | NA | TRBV20-1
TGTGCCAGCAGTCCATCACTAGGTGGAGAGCAGTACTTC | CASSPSLGGEQYF | TRBJ2-7 | NA | NA | TRBV12-3/TRBV12-4